This T cell receptor beta chain was retrieved from a study of T cell responses to AZD1222 COVID-19 vaccine. Here immunoSEQ multiplex PCR was the method, and the copy in TCRdb shows in-frame clones only, minus some. The sample lists approximately 150,000 clones, about 92% occurring once. A word on this clone: The target antigen is unknown.

Trimming removed 0 bases from V and 1 base from J, with 12 bases in between. The CDR3 extends over 16 amino acids. The germline V gene has CDR1 MNHNS and CDR2 SASEGT. Notes on the study in general: Repertoires in all cases were sampled only once the peak T cell response had passed. Spike-spanning, vaccine-associated CD4 TCRs were dominant at 160-218 and 743-854.

The source of this sequence is an adult who received the AZD1222 COVID-19 vaccine. Specimen: peripheral blood, collected 28 days after the second AZD1222 dose. The chain uses TRBV6-1 and TRBJ1-1; D call uncertain. The CDR3 reads CASSEARHSWNTEAFF. In DNA form, the CDR3 reads TGTGCCAGCAGTGAAGCGCGTCACAGCTGGAACACTGAAGCTTTCTTT.